These 3 T cell receptor beta chains originate from one sample sequenced in a study of T-cell memory formation after mild COVID-19. Using its own MiXCR run on the 5' RACE reads, TCRdb lists one record per CDR3 protein. The data show about 430,000 distinct CDR3 sequences, about 20% seen once. The sequencing input was PBMCs or a T cell subset sorted from them (not recorded which). The receptors originated from a young man who had mild COVID-19 (a few samples of this study predate the infection). Cell type and time point are not known.

This rearrangement joins TRBV3-2 to TRBJ1-1; TRBD1, as called in the table, went unchecked against the DNA. TRBV3-2 is designated a pseudogene. The CDR3 runs 16 residues. The CDR3 region is CASSQDGRRENTEAFF. CDR3 sequence (DNA): TGTGCCAGCAGCCAAGATGGGAGACGGGAGAACACTGAAGCTTTCTTT.

This clonotype has just a few counts. CDR3 bases: TGTGCCAGCAGCAGCACCGGGGCTCGAAAGTTTGATACGCAGTATTTT. Translating it yields CASSSTGARKFDTQYF. The gene calls are TRBV11-2 and TRBJ2-3; D possibly matches TRBD1 or TRBD2 (5 bases each). V was trimmed by 5 bases and J by 6 bases, leaving 21 bases between them. Germline V gene data show CDR1 as SGHAT and CDR2 as FQNNGV. The CDR3 length is 16 residues.

This sequence joins TRBV20-1 and TRBJ1-6, with TRBD1 identical over 7 bases. Germline CDR1 DFQATT, CDR2 SNEGSKA (reference sequence). The CDR3 has 15 amino acids. The trim removed 4 bases at V and 0 bases at J, leaving 3 bases unmatched. In nucleotides, the CDR3 is TGCAGTGCTACCCCAGGGGGCTCCTATAATTCACCCCTCCACTTT. The encoded protein is CSATPGGSYNSPLHF.